A single sample is the source of the 15 T cell receptor beta chains below, sequenced in a study of T cells in Graves' hyperthyroidism and ophthalmopathy. Amplified TCR beta CDR3 regions derived from RNA transcripts. The TCR CDR3 first-round RT-PCR relied on the HTBI primer set. TCRdb called the multiplex PCR reads again in MiXCR, with one record for every CDR3 protein. The profile shows 500,000 to 750,000 distinct CDR3 sequences, about 43% of them singletons. The sequenced sample was peripheral blood or thyroid tissue (not recorded which). The receptors originated from a woman between 18 and 30 years old with Graves' hyperthyroidism.

This clonotype came up many times. The chain combines TRBV6-1 with TRBJ1-5; D ambiguous. CDR3 size: 12 residues. Germline CDR1 reads MNHNS; CDR2 reads SASEGT. Deletions cut 6 bases from V and 3 bases from J, with 6 bases between. In nucleotides, the CDR3 is TGTGCCAGCAGGGTCATCAATCAGCCCCAGCATTTT. Protein sequence: CASRVINQPQHF.

This clonotype has at least ten counts. This chain uses TRBV2 with TRBJ1-1, with TRBD1 as a possible D gene (6 bases). The CDR3 consists of 13 residues. Trimming shortened V by 8 bases and J by 8 bases, and 18 bases separated the two germline ends. Germline CDR1 reads SNHLY; CDR2 reads FYNNEI. The CDR3 coding sequence is TGTGCCAGCTTCGGGACACATAATCCGGAAGCTTTCTTT. This translates into CASFGTHNPEAFF.

This clonotype was detected ten times or more. The chain is built from TRBV2 and TRBJ1-1; no definite D call. The CDR3 consists of 11 residues. Germline V gives CDR1 SNHLY, CDR2 FYNNEI. V was clipped by 7 bases and J by 1 base, with 4 bases between them. CDR3 sequence (DNA): TGTGCCAGCATGCCGAACACTGAAGCTTTCTTT. Amino acid sequence: CASMPNTEAFF.

A remark on this clonotype: With a much larger clone just one base away, this may be a read error. J is TRBJ2-7 and V is TRBV15; no clear D. Germline V gene data show CDR1 as LNHNV and CDR2 as YYDKDF (reference sequence). The length of the CDR3 is 12 residues. CDR3 coding DNA: TGTGCCACCAGCAGCCCCGGTTACGAGCAGTGCTTC. Translating gives CATSSPGYEQCF.

In the case of this clonotype: A much more abundant neighbour one base away suggests this may be a read error. The chain links TRBV10-3 to TRBJ1-2; D possibly corresponds to TRBD1 (6 bases). The germline V gene encodes CDR1 ENHRY and CDR2 SYGVKD. The ends were cut back, 6 bases at V and 2 bases at J, with 16 bases in the middle. The CDR3 is 15 amino acids. The CDR3 DNA reads TGTGCCATCAGCGACCCACGGGGGCAGAACTATGGCTACACCTTC. This gives the protein CAISDPRGQNYGYTF.

The chain's CDR3 is CAWSSDRTGELFF. CDR3 coding DNA: TGTGCCTGGAGTAGTGATCGGACCGGGGAGCTGTTTTTT. This chain uses TRBV10-3 with TRBJ2-2; the D is unclear. V dropped 11 bases and J dropped 5 bases, with 15 bases sitting between them. The CDR3 is 13 amino acids. Germline V gives CDR1 ENHRY, CDR2 SYGVKD.

This clonotype came up many times. The chain is built from TRBV29-1 and TRBJ1-1; maybe TRBD1 (5 bases). This CDR3 has 13 amino acids. The V end was cut by 1 base, the J end by 5 bases, with 11 bases between. The germline gives CDR1 SQVTM, CDR2 ANQGSEA. CDR3 bases: TGCAGCGTTGAAGGACGGCGGGGGACTGAAGCTTTCTTT. It translates to CSVEGRRGTEAFF.

This clonotype appeared many times. V usage is TRBV7-2 and J usage is TRBJ1-4, with 10 bases identical to TRBD1. The V and J ends lost 3 bases and 3 bases, in that order; junction bases with no gene match: 1. The CDR3 extends over 15 amino acids. Germline V gives CDR1 SGHTA, CDR2 FQGNSA. The CDR3 coding sequence is TGTGCCAGCAGCTTCGACAGGGGGCCTAATGAAAAACTGTTTTTT. This gives the protein CASSFDRGPNEKLFF.

The genes are TRBV7-2 and TRBJ2-7; D may be TRBD2 (5 bases). Per the germline V gene, CDR1 is SGHTA and CDR2 is FQGNSA. The CDR3 spans 15 residues. V gave up 6 bases and J gave up 7 bases, with 22 bases separating them. CDR3 nucleotide sequence: TGTGCCAGCAGTTCGGGCTGGAGGACCTACAATGAGCAGTACTTC. It is translated as CASSSGWRTYNEQYF.

This clonotype was picked up many times. This chain connects TRBV3-1 to TRBJ1-2; the D gene is possibly TRBD1 (5 bases). V was shortened by 4 bases and J by 6 bases, with 9 bases between the two germline ends. Germline V gene data show CDR1 as LGHDT and CDR2 as YNNKEL (reference sequence). The CDR3 has 12 residues. The CDR3 loop is CASSRLGDGYTF. The CDR3 DNA reads TGTGCCAGCAGCCGTTTGGGGGATGGCTACACCTTC.

This clonotype was picked up a small number of times. This rearrangement joins TRBV7-8 to TRBJ2-5; no clear D. The CDR3 sequence is 13 residues long. Germline V gene lookup returns CDR1 SGHVS and CDR2 FQNEAQ. Trimming removed 8 bases from V and 4 bases from J, with 14 bases in between. The CDR3 loop reads CASLASAIETQYF. In DNA form, the CDR3 reads TGTGCCAGCCTTGCGTCGGCGATAGAGACCCAGTACTTC.

This clonotype has ten or more counts. The genes are TRBV11-3 and TRBJ1-3; D possibly corresponds to TRBD1 (5 bases). Germline V CDR1 and CDR2: SGHNT, YENEEA. The V and J ends lost 1 base and 4 bases respectively, with 14 bases between them. CDR3 size: 16 residues. CDR3 loop: CASSLVWGSGGNTIYF. CDR3 in DNA: TGTGCCAGCAGCTTAGTTTGGGGTTCAGGGGGAAACACCATATATTTT. Variable domain in full (rest from reference TRBV11-3 and TRBJ1-3): EAGVVQSPRYKIIEKKQPVAFWCNPISGHNTLYWYLQNLGQGPELLIRYENEEAVDDSQLPKDRFSAERLKGVDSTLKIQPAELGDSAVYLCASSLVWGSGGNTIYFGEGSWLTVV.

This clonotype was counted ten times or more. This rearrangement joins TRBV20-1 to TRBJ1-4; a possible D gene is TRBD1 (5 bases). V was pared by 0 bases and J by 6 bases, with 11 bases between. Per germline, CDR1 DFQATT and CDR2 SNEGSKA (reference sequence). This CDR3 is built from 14 residues. CDR3 loop: CSAREGGEHEKLFF. CDR3 nucleotides: TGCAGTGCTAGAGAGGGGGGGGAGCATGAAAAACTGTTTTTT.

The chain employs TRBV6-5 and TRBJ2-2; D possibly corresponds to TRBD2 (5 bases). Trimming cost V 6 bases and J 6 bases, with 14 bases left between them. This CDR3 is 14 amino acids long. Germline V gene lookup returns CDR1 MNHEY and CDR2 SVGAGI. CDR3 sequence (DNA): TGTGCCAGCAGACCAAGACCCGGGGCCGGGGAGCTGTTTTTT. Its protein is CASRPRPGAGELFF.

This clonotype was picked up one time. This chain connects TRBV11-1 to TRBJ1-2; 8 nucleotides align to TRBD1. The CDR3 covers 15 residues. The germline gives CDR1 SGHAT, CDR2 FQDESV (reference sequence). V shed 3 bases, J shed 5 bases, and the junction held 8 bases outside the gene matches. CDR3 in amino acids: CASSFAGGDEYGYTF. The DNA of the CDR3 is TGTGCCAGCAGCTTCGCAGGGGGCGATGAGTATGGCTACACCTTC.